This T cell receptor (beta chain) was sequenced for a study of vaccination and CD4 T cells after COVID-19. With regard to this clonotype: The antigen is undetermined.

Germline V CDR1 and CDR2: MGHDK, SYGVNS. V trimming: 3 bases; J trimming: 3 bases; junction bases outside the gene matches: 2. This CDR3 comprises 14 residues. The Oncomine TCR Beta short-read assay sequenced DNA from cultured CD4+ T cells. MiXCR was run by TCRdb on the PCR reads, yielding one entry per CDR3 protein. Of some 25,000 distinct CDR3 sequences in the sample, less than 40% were seen once. Time point indicated: late sampling 161 to 241 days after vaccination in three convalescent patients. Specified treatment: roughly 10-day PBMC culture with coronavirus spike peptide pools or control peptides (ViraFEST assay).

The genes are TRBV25-1 and TRBJ2-5; TRBD1 agrees at 9 bases. The sequence derives from a human donor who had recovered from COVID-19. Sequenced material: CD4+ T cells from blood, cultured in vitro, taken about 7 months after SARS-CoV-2 vaccination. DNA for the CDR3: TGTGCCAGCAGTGAGTGGACAGGGGAAGAGACCCAGTACTTC. Translating it yields CASSEWTGEETQYF.